The T cell receptor beta chain under discussion was sequenced for a study of blood T cell repertoires in COVID-19 (dated by TCRdb to about 2020). Concerning the study at large: Collaborator samples came from the United States, Italy and Spain and covered acute and convalescent phases of COVID-19. The material from the prospective study consisted of cDNA or gDNA derived from T cells, B-cell-depleted T cells, or PBMCs. The dataset comprised deeply sampled blood TCRbeta repertoires from subjects exposed to, actively infected with, or recovered from COVID-19. The samples were drawn from two sources: the first 160 participants of the ongoing ImmuneRACE study, and 1,000 to 1,500 subjects contributed by 6 global collaborators. Where HLA class I and class II types were available, the types were taken from metadata supplied by the sample provider, not from assay-based typing. Sample metadata almost always included a de-identified subject ID, COVID-19 status, age in years and sex. The repertoires were released in a freely available public database intended as a resource for research on the immune response to SARS-CoV-2.

Whole blood was collected in K2EDTA tubes by collaborating institutions according to the institutions' own protocols. For TCRbeta analysis, collaborator samples were shipped as frozen whole blood, as isolated PBMCs, or as DNA extracted from either sample type. In the germline V gene, CDR1 corresponds to MDHEN and CDR2 to SYDVKM. V and J are truncated by 5 bases and 7 bases respectively, leaving an intervening sequence of 14 bases. The CDR3 goes from the cysteine to the phenylalanine over 13 residues. The DNA shown is the 39-base CDR3, in frame from base 1. General study outcomes and caveats: Clinical and demographic metadata were provided uncurated, with the amount varying by source and participant.

The count of this clone is one. It has no known antigen specificity. Qualities for individual bases were not recorded, and no much larger clone is one base off. The immunoSEQ Assay, a bias-controlled multiplex PCR, was used to amplify TCRbeta CDR3 regions from genomic DNA. The original methods were these. Nucleated cell counts per sample were estimated from amplification of reference gene primers within the assay. Sequence reads were collapsed and filtered to measure the absolute abundance of every unique TCRbeta CDR3 rearrangement. For each sample, productive Simpson clonality was calculated by taking the square root of Simpson's diversity index across productive rearrangements. Not all clones reach the TCRdb copy of this immuneACCESS table, which keeps in-frame sequences only. Checked studies attribute under half of the gap to unresolved V genes and leave the rest unexplained. The V and J calls and clone size come from that table; D and trimming were worked out from the DNA. For this sample there are some 110,000 clones; over 65% appear just once. Together, the top ten hold approximately 5.6% of the sample.

The sample taken for sequencing was peripheral blood. The clonotype originates from a man between 65 and 85 years old with acute or convalescent COVID-19. In this chain, TRBV28 is recombined with TRBJ1-1, with TRBD1 as a weak D call on 5 bases. The CDR3: CASSHQGLYEAFF. The DNA sequence reads TGTGCCAGCAGTCACCAGGGACTTTATGAAGCTTTCTTT. With the portions outside the CDR3 filled from the reference TRBV28 and TRBJ1-1 genes, the complete variable region becomes DVKVTQSSRYLVKRTGEKVFLECVQDMDHENMFWYRQDPGLGLRLIYFSYDVKMKEKGDIPEGYSVSREKKERFSLILESASTNQTSMYLCASSHQGLYEAFFGQGTRLTVV.